This entry is about one T cell receptor beta chain. Its specificity is unknown. TCRdb itself ran the RT-PCR reads through MiXCR, one entry per CDR3 protein. Of 610,000 or so distinct CDR3 sequences in the sample, less than 15% are singletons; the top ten hold roughly 11%. This sample is drawn from a study of response to subunit inactivated influenza vaccine. CDR3 length: 13 amino acids. Germline values: CDR1 SGHKS, CDR2 YYEKEE (reference sequence). Trimming removed 7 bases from V and 5 bases from J; junction bases left unmatched: 8. Study observations and caveats: Only a handful of new T cells, the authors suggested, are recruited with each seasonal influenza vaccination.

This clonotype was obtained from a man between 50 and 59 years old who received an inactivated influenza vaccine. The chain is built from TRBV5-5 and TRBJ1-2; 7 bases agree with TRBD1. The sample here was PBMCs from blood, taken 11 to 12 days after vaccination. CDR3 bases: TGTGCCAGCGTCCGGGACAGCGCTTATGGCTACACCTTC. Its protein product is CASVRDSAYGYTF. Variable domain in full (rest from reference TRBV5-5 and TRBJ1-2): DAGVTQSPTHLIKTRGQQVTLRCSPISGHKSVSWYQQVLGQGPQFIFQYYEKEERGRGNFPDRFSARQFPNYSSELNVNALLLGDSALYLCASVRDSAYGYTFGSGTRLTVV.